The rows below give T cell receptor beta chains drawn from one sample of a study of blood T cell repertoires in COVID-19. TCRdb's table, derived via immunoSEQ multiplex PCR, lists solely in-frame clones and lacks some. The sample yields approximately 150,000 clones, roughly 87% seen once. Sequencing used peripheral blood. Receptors were obtained from a woman aged 55-70 years with active or convalescent COVID-19. CDR3s leave out the opening cysteine and the closing phenylalanine or tryptophan. A D gene is named only where the DNA matches it firmly.

d_call v_call cdr3_aa
- TRBV19 ASSAGGTDTQY
- TRBV2 ASSVNNEQF
- TRBV27 ASSFIGGEQY
- TRBV4-3 ASSQGRTANYGYT
TRBD2 TRBV10-3 ASRGLAGGPGQETQY
- TRBV7-2 ASSLSAYEQY
- TRBV4-3 ASSQFLANEQY
- TRBV6-5 ASSPFQGGGYT
TRBD1 TRBV7-9 ASIQGDPGEVAEAF
- TRBV2 ASSDTGSSGNTIY
TRBD1 TRBV6-5 ASTHTTDRGHGYT
- TRBV19 ASSISSNRDWKNTEAF
- TRBV4-3 ASSQSTRGGGQY
- TRBV5-5 ASSLVQMNTEAF
- TRBV18 ASSPTGQSSGNTIY
TRBD1 TRBV7-9 ASSPWTGNMNTEAF
TRBD2 TRBV6-4 ASSRSSGGATDTQY
TRBD2 TRBV4-1 ASSQVRIAGGHEQF
- TRBV12-3/TRBV12-4 ASSDSGYEAF
- TRBV6-6 ASRSQGNQETQY
- TRBV7-2 ASRGGYNEQF
TRBD1 TRBV4-1 ASSQEPGQGVLGTDTQY
- TRBV24-1 ATSFGPNYGYT
TRBD1 TRBV3-1/TRBV3-2 ASSQVRPGQGLLETQY
- TRBV19 ASSTDRAQGAF
- TRBV5-1 ASTGVVNTEAF
- TRBV27 ASSLRPGDNQPQH
TRBD1 TRBV7-9 ASSSTRQGTDTQY
- TRBV6-2/TRBV6-3 ASNPGAKGGNSPLH
TRBD2 TRBV6-2/TRBV6-3 ASSRRQAGLNEQF
TRBD1 TRBV12-3/TRBV12-4 ANRGLGNTIY
TRBD1 TRBV2 ASTSSGGTAISPLH
TRBD2 TRBV10-1 AHPGLAGGSRRGETQY
TRBD1 TRBV4-1 ASSPNAGQGSNEQF
- TRBV10-3 ATNGRTSTDTQY
TRBD2 TRBV5-5 ASSLLLAGATYNEQF
- TRBV7-9 ASSSTGTGYYEQY
- TRBV10-3 AINQQGTVYGYT
- TRBV4-3 ASSQDLVQPQH
TRBD2 TRBV5-1 ASSLATSGGAVSYEQY
TRBD1 TRBV6-2/TRBV6-3 ASSRTGGIYEQY
TRBD1 TRBV5-1 ASSFDRGQPQH
- TRBV7-2 ASSLDRGNTIY
- TRBV2 ASSEPEPSEGAEAF
TRBD1 TRBV2 ARQGQGARYEQY
- TRBV30 AWSVQSQGGYT
TRBD1 TRBV10-3 AISIDREREGYT
TRBD1 TRBV28 ASSFTQGGNQPQH